This TCR beta chain was found in a study of blood T cells in healthy people across ages. On the study more broadly: About one barcoded beta molecule per two T cells was the capture yield of template switching. General study points: Investigators treated diversity estimates from one million T cells as underestimates. There were more naive CD4+ cells and higher diversity in long-lived donors than in aged donors.

Germline CDR1 and CDR2: DFQATT and SNEGSKA (reference sequence). After removal of 6 bases from V and 0 bases from J, the junction contained 6 bases not matched to a gene. This CDR3 is 14 amino acids long. The table lists this clonotype with a few counts. What it binds is unknown. Isolated per sample were at least 6 million PBMCs. For the second PCR, which ran for about 6 to 11 cycles, a sample-barcoded 5' primer and a J-beta primer mix were used. TCRdb recomputed calls from the 5' RACE reads with MiXCR, one row per CDR3 protein. Of 1.5 million or so distinct CDR3 sequences in the sample, about 42% are singletons; the top ten hold about 4.1%.

The TCR comes from a young woman in good health. The sample comprised blood. This rearrangement joins TRBV20-1 to TRBJ1-1; 8 nucleotides agree with TRBD1. The CDR3 loop is CSAPRQGMNTEAFF. Here the CDR3 DNA reads TGCAGTGCACCTCGACAGGGGATGAACACTGAAGCTTTCTTT.